A selection of T cell receptor beta chains follows, all from one sample in a study of T cells after yellow fever vaccination. TCRdb fed the 5' RACE reads into MiXCR, producing one record per CDR3 protein. The sample lists 150,000 to 200,000 distinct CDR3 sequences, approximately 10% occurring once. This specimen consisted of CD8+ T cells sorted from PBMCs, obtained 15 days after the yellow fever booster vaccination. These receptors were collected from a man aged 18 to 29 who received the YFV17D yellow fever vaccine. Each CDR3 is given with its conserved first and last residue. The D gene is left open where the match is weak. For some rows the clone size is stated as once, few or many, or as a class when expanded; others skip it.

>.|TRBV7-9|TRBJ2-5|.
TGTGCCAGCAGCTTAGGCGGGCGGCAGCCCCAGTACTTC
CASSLGGRQPQYF
>.|TRBV6-5|TRBJ1-1|TRBD1
TGTGCCAGCACAGGGGGAGGAGAAGCTTTCTTT
CASTGGGEAFF
>few|TRBV29-1|TRBJ1-1|.
TGCAGCGTTGGGGGCAAGGGGACTGAAGCTTTCTTT
CSVGGKGTEAFF
>many|TRBV25-1|TRBJ2-7|.
TGTGCCAGCAGTGAACCCGGCGAGCAGTACTTC
CASSEPGEQYF
>few|TRBV4-1|TRBJ1-2|.
TGCGCCAGCAGCCAAGAAAAGGAACTCTGGGGGTTTAACTATGGCTACACCTTC
CASSQEKELWGFNYGYTF
>.|TRBV5-1|TRBJ1-1|.
TGCGCCAGCGCCGGGGGTTTGAACACTGAAGCTTTCTTT
CASAGGLNTEAFF
>.|TRBV6-2/TRBV6-3|TRBJ2-1|TRBD1
TGTGCCAGCAGTTACTCCGGGACAGGGGGCAATGAGCAGTTCTTC
CASSYSGTGGNEQFF
>.|TRBV6-6|TRBJ1-2|TRBD1
TGTGCCAGCACTTACGATAGCGGGACAGACTATGGCTACACCTTC
CASTYDSGTDYGYTF
>few|TRBV4-1|TRBJ2-1|.
TGCGCCAGCAGCCAAGATCGCCACAATGAGCAGTTCTTC
CASSQDRHNEQFF
>.|TRBV20-1|TRBJ2-3|TRBD2
TGCAGTGCTAGAGTGCGGGGGGCAGATACGCAGTATTTT
CSARVRGADTQYF
>.|TRBV9|TRBJ2-1|.
TGTGCCAGCAGCGTCAGGGTCAATGAGCAGTTCTTC
CASSVRVNEQFF
>.|TRBV12-3/TRBV12-4|TRBJ2-7|.
TGTGCCAGCAGTTCTCCCAAACGAGGAGGGGGGAGTTACGAGCAGTACTTC
CASSSPKRGGGSYEQYF
>few|TRBV6-4|TRBJ1-5|.
TGTGCCAGCAGCTATAAACAAGGGCAGCCCCAGCATTTT
CASSYKQGQPQHF
>few|TRBV4-3|TRBJ2-7|.
TGCGCCAGCAGCCAAGGCTACAGCAGGGGTCACGAGCAGTACTTC
CASSQGYSRGHEQYF
>many|TRBV29-1|TRBJ2-1|.
TGCAGCGTTGAATGGCGAACTGCCCGGGACAATGAGCAGTTCTTC
CSVEWRTARDNEQFF
>few|TRBV6-5|TRBJ2-3|.
TGTGCCAGCAGTTACAGCCCTAGCACAGATACGCAGTATTTT
CASSYSPSTDTQYF
>few|TRBV5-6|TRBJ2-2|TRBD2
TGTGCCAGCAGGAGACTAGCGGGGGGGGCGAACACCGGGGAGCTGTTTTTT
CASRRLAGGANTGELFF
>.|TRBV13|TRBJ1-6|.
TGTGCCAGCAGCAAGTGGGGGGCCGATTCACCCCTCCACTTT
CASSKWGADSPLHF
>.|TRBV7-9|TRBJ2-7|TRBD1
TGTGCCAGCAGCTCCCGGGACAGGGGAAATGGCGAGCAGTACTTC
CASSSRDRGNGEQYF
>few|TRBV19|TRBJ2-5|.
TGTGCCAGTAGTACCCTGTCGGGCAGGGCGGAACAAGAGACCCAGTACTTC
CASSTLSGRAEQETQYF